The 10 T cell receptor beta chains below come from one sample, sequenced in a study of T cell responses to AZD1222 COVID-19 vaccine (dated by TCRdb to the early 2020s). The time point label, as the study defines it: baseline before first vaccination. Libraries came from the immunoSEQ multiplex PCR assay. This is the immuneACCESS table as TCRdb keeps it, with only in-frame sequences that have V and J called. A part of the clones is gone; compared with another copy, unresolved V genes explain less than half, and the rest is unexplained. The table for this sample lists 75,000 to 100,000 clones; nearly 90% of them were counted only once. The ten largest make up roughly 1.7% of the sample. The sample in question was peripheral blood, obtained on day 0 of AZD1222 vaccination. These TCRs come from an adult in good health.

The rearrangement joins TRBV10-3 to TRBJ2-7; tentative D call: TRBD1 (6 bases). Trimming removed 4 bases from V and 5 bases from J, with 18 bases in between. CDR1 and CDR2 from the germline V gene are ENHRY and SYGVKD. The CDR3 covers 15 residues. Here the CDR3 reads CAISGATGSDDEQYF. The CDR3 DNA reads as TGTGCCATCAGTGGGGCTACAGGGTCGGACGACGAGCAGTACTTC.

The chain recombines TRBV7-3 with TRBJ2-2; TRBD2 agrees at 11 bases. CDR1 is SGHTA and CDR2 is FQGTGA in the germline V gene. The ends lost 5 bases at V and 1 base at J; junction bases unmatched: 3. The CDR3 is 16 amino acids. Here the CDR3 DNA reads TGTGCCAGCAGCCTAGGACTAGCGGGGAACACCGGGGAGCTGTTTTTT. Amino acids: CASSLGLAGNTGELFF.

This chain links TRBV5-1 with TRBJ1-1; 8 bases line up with TRBD1. The CDR3 length is 15 residues. Germline V gene sequence: CDR1 SGHRS, CDR2 YFSETQ. With V trimmed by 1 base and J by 3 bases, 5 bases remained unmatched. CDR3: CASSLYTGGDTEAFF. In DNA form, the CDR3 reads TGCGCCAGCAGCTTGTACACAGGGGGAGACACTGAAGCTTTCTTT.

The gene calls are TRBV28 and TRBJ1-2; D is uncertain. Germline V gives CDR1 MDHEN, CDR2 SYDVKM. V was shortened by 2 bases and J by 4 bases, with 23 bases between the two germline ends. The CDR3 sequence is 18 residues long. The CDR3 DNA follows: TGTGCCAGCAGTTTAAGAACAGCCCTCCGTCGCGTCTCCTATGGCTACACCTTC. This codes for CASSLRTALRRVSYGYTF.

The chain carries TRBV14 and TRBJ2-7; TRBD1 matches 10 bases. After removal of 1 base from V and 4 bases from J, the junction contained 10 bases not matched to a gene. CDR3 length: 17 residues. Per the germline V gene, CDR1 is SGHDN and CDR2 is FVKESK. The CDR3 DNA reads TGTGCCAGCAGCCAAGGTTCTTTAGGGACAGGGGTATACGAGCAGTACTTC. This codes for CASSQGSLGTGVYEQYF.

The chain carries TRBV7-2 and TRBJ1-2; possibly TRBD1 for D (6 bases). The CDR3 length is 14 residues. Per the germline V gene, CDR1 is SGHTA and CDR2 is FQGNSA. With 5 bases removed from V and 8 bases from J, the gap between germline ends came to 18 bases. The CDR3 coding sequence is TGTGCCAGCAGCCCGACCCAACAGGGCCAAGGCTACACCTTC. This gives the protein CASSPTQQGQGYTF.

The V gene is TRBV25-1, the J gene TRBJ2-5, with a possible D match to TRBD1 (5 bases). The CDR3 sequence is 14 residues long. V shed 2 bases and J shed 1 base, with 8 bases lying between them. Per germline, CDR1 MGHDK and CDR2 SYGVNS. CDR3 sequence: CASSEVQGQETQYF. Here the CDR3 DNA reads TGTGCCAGCAGTGAAGTGCAGGGCCAAGAGACCCAGTACTTC.

V is TRBV9 and J is TRBJ1-1, with D possibly matching TRBD1 (5 bases). V was cut by 0 bases and J by 5 bases, with 11 bases left in between. The germline V gene encodes CDR1 SGDLS and CDR2 YYNGEE. The CDR3 contains 14 residues. The CDR3, as DNA: TGTGCCAGCAGCGTAGCCTGGACATATACTGAAGCTTTCTTT. This encodes CASSVAWTYTEAFF.

This clone has just one count. This sequence joins TRBV15 and TRBJ1-1, with unresolved D. Germline lookup yields CDR1 LNHNV and CDR2 YYDKDF (reference sequence). The CDR3 spans 16 residues. Deletions cut 0 bases from V and 0 bases from J, with 11 bases between. The CDR3 DNA follows: TGTGCCACCAGCAGAGACCCCGTTCAGATGAACACTGAAGCTTTCTTT. This codes for CATSRDPVQMNTEAFF.

This clone was counted a few times. The V call is TRBV2, the J call TRBJ1-3, with a weak D call TRBD1 (6 bases). V lost 0 bases, J lost 0 bases, and 15 bases lay in between. Per the germline V gene, CDR1 is SNHLY and CDR2 is FYNNEI. There are 18 residues in the CDR3. The CDR3 loop reads CASSEAFGQRISGNTIYF. CDR3 DNA sequence: TGTGCCAGCAGTGAAGCATTCGGACAGAGAATCTCTGGAAACACCATATATTTT.